This T cell receptor beta chain was sequenced for a study of T cells after posttransplantation cyclophosphamide. This clone was seen only a few times. The CDR3 spans 15 residues. Germline trimming cut 7 bases from V and 2 bases from J; bases unmatched to any gene: 9. Germline CDR1 is SNHLY and CDR2 is FYNNEI. Busulfan-fludarabine conditioning, marrow transplant, and cyclophosphamide on days +3 and +4 were administered. Method: immunoSEQ multiplex PCR; TCRdb's copy keeps in-frame clones and lacks some. This sample has approximately 1,600 clones, with roughly three quarters found just once. The specimen was CD4+ T cells sorted from blood, collected after allogeneic stem cell transplant with posttransplant cyclophosphamide. The clonotype originates from a female patient aged 60 or older who received an allogeneic stem cell transplant from a related donor and was CMV-positive. These T cells may partly come from the graft donor. The chain links TRBV2 to TRBJ2-7; 9 nucleotides agree with TRBD2. The CDR3 protein is CASTQGLAGTYEQYF. CDR3 nucleotides: TGTGCCAGCACCCAGGGGCTAGCGGGGACCTACGAGCAGTACTTC.